This T cell receptor beta chain comes out of a study of blood T cell repertoires in COVID-19 (dated by TCRdb to 2018 to 2021). Notes on the research overall: Collaborator samples came from the United States, Italy and Spain and covered acute and convalescent phases of COVID-19. The prospective study material was composed of cDNA or gDNA derived from T cells, B-cell-depleted T cells, or PBMCs. The repertoires were made available in a free public database intended to serve as a resource for research on the immune response to SARS-CoV-2. The samples were drawn from two sources: the first 160 participants of the ongoing ImmuneRACE study, and 950 to 1,500 subjects contributed by 6 global collaborators. Subjects who had been exposed to COVID-19, were actively infected with it, or had recovered from it provided the deeply sampled blood TCRbeta repertoires that made up the dataset. A de-identified subject ID, COVID-19 status, age in years and sex were almost always included in the sample metadata. Where available, HLA class I and class II types were obtained from metadata supplied by the sample provider rather than from assay-based typing.

Participants in the prospective study were enrolled through a virtual design, were aged roughly 18 to 90 years, and lived in approximately 24 United States geographic areas. To assign participants to cohorts, the prospective study relied on clinical history that participants themselves reported in a screening survey and a study questionnaire. Recovered participants in ImmuneRACE Cohort 3 were defined as having two consecutive negative NP/OP PCR tests, clearance from a healthcare professional, or resolution of symptoms. Mobile phlebotomists in the prospective study collected whole blood, serum and a nasopharyngeal or oropharyngeal swab from every participant. Over an approximately two-month period, participants in the prospective study had the option of providing additional blood draws and questionnaires. Before DNA extraction, blood samples from the prospective study were shipped at room temperature or frozen.

Via the germline V gene, CDR1 is ENHRY and CDR2 SYGVKD. The junction carries 19 bases between V and J, which are trimmed by 11 bases and 6 bases respectively. The CDR3 holds 14 amino acids from the cysteine to the phenylalanine. The sequence is cut down to CDR3 DNA, 42 bases in frame from base 1. The immunoSEQ Assay, a bias-controlled multiplex PCR, was used to amplify TCRbeta CDR3 regions from genomic DNA. The original methods were these. The number of nucleated cells in each sample was estimated by amplification of reference gene primers within the assay. To quantify the absolute abundance of each unique TCRbeta CDR3 rearrangement, sequence reads were collapsed and filtered. For each sample, productive Simpson clonality was calculated as the square root of Simpson's diversity index over productive rearrangements. The table was pulled from immuneACCESS by TCRdb, which kept in-frame rearrangements only. Such tables lose some clones; where checked, under half of the loss comes from unresolved V genes, and the rest has no known cause. The D gene and trimming were derived from the DNA, and the V and J assignments and clone size from that table. The sample has roughly 400,000 clones on record, approximately 87% of them singletons. The ten largest make up approximately 9.3% of the sample.

Concerning this clone itself: There is no known antigen for this receptor. The sample holds no much larger clone one base away, and base qualities are not on file.

What the study reported, not specific to this receptor: The amount of clinical and demographic metadata varied by source and participant and was provided uncurated.

Here the chain combines TRBV10-3 and TRBJ2-2, and TRBD2 may be the D gene, going by 6 matching bases. The TCR comes from a woman aged 45-65 years who had recovered from COVID-19. Sequenced sample: PBMCs or T cells enriched from blood (not recorded which). The DNA sequence reads TGTGCCCATGCGGGGAGGCGGGATCCCGGGGAGCTGTTTTTT. The encoded protein is CAHAGRRDPGELFF.